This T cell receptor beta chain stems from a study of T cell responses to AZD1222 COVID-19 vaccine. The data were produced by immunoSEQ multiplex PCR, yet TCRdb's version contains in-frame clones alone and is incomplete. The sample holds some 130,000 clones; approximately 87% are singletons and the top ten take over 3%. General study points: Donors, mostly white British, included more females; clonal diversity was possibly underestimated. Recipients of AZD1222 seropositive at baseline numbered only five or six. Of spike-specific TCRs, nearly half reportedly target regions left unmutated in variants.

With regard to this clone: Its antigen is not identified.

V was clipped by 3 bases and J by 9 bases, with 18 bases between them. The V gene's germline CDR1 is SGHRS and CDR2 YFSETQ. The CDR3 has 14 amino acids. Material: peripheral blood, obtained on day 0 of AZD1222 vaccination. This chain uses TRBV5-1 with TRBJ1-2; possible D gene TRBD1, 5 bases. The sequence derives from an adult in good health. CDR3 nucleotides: TGCGCCAGCAGCTCAGGACACGGGGGGAATAGCTACACCTTC. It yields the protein CASSSGHGGNSYTF.